This TCR beta chain was sequenced during a study of beta chain features in type 1 diabetes. Broader study findings: PCR could preferentially amplify shorter templates, alike in patients and controls. Patients' naive, central memory and Treg TCRB repertoires seemed closer to one another than those of healthy donors.

The V end was cut by 6 bases, the J end by 9 bases, with 12 bases between. CDR1 and CDR2 from the germline V gene are MDHEN and SYDVKM. There are 11 residues in the CDR3. The investigators reverse transcribed all of the isolated RNA, so they sequenced expressed TCRB transcripts. Average reads for naive, central memory and regulatory T cell samples were roughly 3.4 million. TCRdb keeps only in-frame clones here, not all; method: immunoSEQ multiplex PCR. The profile shows some 220,000 clones, roughly a tenth of them singletons. Details on this clone: Antigen specificity is unknown.

CD45RO/CCR7/CD25/CD127/CD95/CD27 separated CD4+ naive, central memory, regulatory and stem cell-like memory cells by sorting. Sequenced material: central memory CD4+ T cells from blood. The genes are TRBV28 and TRBJ2-7; no clear D. This clonotype was sampled from a young man in good health. CDR3 protein: CASSPSIRQYF. For the CDR3, the DNA is TGTGCCAGCAGCCCCAGCATCCGGCAGTACTTC.